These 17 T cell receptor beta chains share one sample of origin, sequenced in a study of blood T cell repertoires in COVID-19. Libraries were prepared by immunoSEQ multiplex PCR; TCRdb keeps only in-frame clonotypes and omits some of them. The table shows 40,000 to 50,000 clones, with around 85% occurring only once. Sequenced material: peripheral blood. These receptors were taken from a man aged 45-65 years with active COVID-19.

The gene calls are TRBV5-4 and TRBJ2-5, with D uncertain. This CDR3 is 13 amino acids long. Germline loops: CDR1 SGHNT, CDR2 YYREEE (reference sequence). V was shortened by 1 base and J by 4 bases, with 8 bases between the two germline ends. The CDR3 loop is CASSLSLVETQYF. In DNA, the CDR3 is TGTGCCAGCAGCTTGAGTCTAGTAGAGACCCAGTACTTC.

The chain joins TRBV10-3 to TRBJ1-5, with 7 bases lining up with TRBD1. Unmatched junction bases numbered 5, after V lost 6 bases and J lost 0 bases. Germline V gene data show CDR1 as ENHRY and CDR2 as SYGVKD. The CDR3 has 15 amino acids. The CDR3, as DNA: TGTGCCATCAGCGAAGGGACAGCTAGCAATCAGCCCCAGCATTTT. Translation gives CAISEGTASNQPQHF.

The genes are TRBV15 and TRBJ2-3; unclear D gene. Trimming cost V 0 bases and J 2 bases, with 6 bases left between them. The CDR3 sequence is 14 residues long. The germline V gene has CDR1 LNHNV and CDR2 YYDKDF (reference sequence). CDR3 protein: CATSRDPSTDTQYF. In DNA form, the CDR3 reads TGTGCCACCAGCAGAGATCCATCCACAGATACGCAGTATTTT.

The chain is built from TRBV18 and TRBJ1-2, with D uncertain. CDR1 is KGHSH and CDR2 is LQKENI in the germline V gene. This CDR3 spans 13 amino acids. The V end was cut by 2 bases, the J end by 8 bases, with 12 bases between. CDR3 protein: CASSPGLEGGYTF. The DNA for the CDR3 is TGTGCCAGCTCACCAGGGTTAGAGGGAGGCTACACCTTC.

CDR3 bases: TGTGCCAGCAGCTTAGGAGGGACTAGCGGGGCCTCCACAGATACGCAGTATTTT. It is translated as CASSLGGTSGASTDTQYF. The chain combines TRBV7-9 with TRBJ2-3, with 13 bases aligning to TRBD2. Germline assignment: CDR1 SEHNR and CDR2 FQNEAQ (reference sequence). V lost 1 base and J lost 2; bases outside the gene matches: 6. The CDR3 runs to 18 residues.

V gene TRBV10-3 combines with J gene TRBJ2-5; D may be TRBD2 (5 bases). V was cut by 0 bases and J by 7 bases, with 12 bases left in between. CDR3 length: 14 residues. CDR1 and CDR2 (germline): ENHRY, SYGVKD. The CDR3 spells CAISESLVRGTQYF. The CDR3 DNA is TGTGCCATCAGTGAGTCTTTGGTCCGGGGGACCCAGTACTTC.

Written as DNA, the CDR3 is TGTGCCAGCAGCTTCCAGGGGGGTGGGCCCCAGCATTTT. Amino acid sequence: CASSFQGGGPQHF. V gene TRBV7-2 combines with J gene TRBJ1-5; 7 bases map to TRBD1. CDR3 length: 13 amino acids. J gave up 9 bases and V 3 bases, and 5 bases lay outside the gene matches. Germline V lookup: CDR1 SGHTA, CDR2 FQGNSA.

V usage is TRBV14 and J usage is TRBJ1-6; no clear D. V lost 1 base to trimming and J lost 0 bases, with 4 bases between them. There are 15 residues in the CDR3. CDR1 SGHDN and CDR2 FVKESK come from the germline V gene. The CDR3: CASSQASSYNSPLHF. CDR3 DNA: TGTGCCAGCAGCCAAGCTAGCTCCTATAATTCACCCCTCCACTTT.

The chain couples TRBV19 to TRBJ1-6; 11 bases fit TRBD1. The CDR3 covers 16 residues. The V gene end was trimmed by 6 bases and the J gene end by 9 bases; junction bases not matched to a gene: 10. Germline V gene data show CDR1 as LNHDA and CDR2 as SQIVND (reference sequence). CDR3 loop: CASRPTGTGGSSPLHF. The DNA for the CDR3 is TGTGCCAGTAGACCAACCGGGACAGGGGGGAGTTCACCCCTCCACTTT.

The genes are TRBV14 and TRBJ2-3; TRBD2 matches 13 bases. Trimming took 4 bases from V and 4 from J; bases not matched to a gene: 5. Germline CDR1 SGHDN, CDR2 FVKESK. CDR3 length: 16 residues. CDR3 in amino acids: CASSRGLAGAADTQYF. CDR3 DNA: TGTGCCAGCAGCCGCGGACTAGCGGGAGCGGCAGATACGCAGTATTTT.

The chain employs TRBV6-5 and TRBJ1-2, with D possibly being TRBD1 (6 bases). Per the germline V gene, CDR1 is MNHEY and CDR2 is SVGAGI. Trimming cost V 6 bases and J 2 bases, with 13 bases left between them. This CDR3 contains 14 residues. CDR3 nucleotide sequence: TGTGCCAGCAGCCCGGGGGGGGCGAACTATGGCTACACCTTC. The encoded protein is CASSPGGANYGYTF.

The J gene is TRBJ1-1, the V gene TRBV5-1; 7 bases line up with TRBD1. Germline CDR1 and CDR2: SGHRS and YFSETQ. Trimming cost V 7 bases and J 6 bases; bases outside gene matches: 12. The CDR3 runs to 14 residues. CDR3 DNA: TGCGCCAGCCACACTGAACACAGGGGCGCTGAAGCTTTCTTT. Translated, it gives CASHTEHRGAEAFF.

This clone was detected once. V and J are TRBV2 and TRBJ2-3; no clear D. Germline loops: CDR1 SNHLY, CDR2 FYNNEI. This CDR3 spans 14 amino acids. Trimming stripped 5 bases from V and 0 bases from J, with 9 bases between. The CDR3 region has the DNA TGTGCCAGCAGTTTCAAGACTAGCACAGATACGCAGTATTTT. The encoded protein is CASSFKTSTDTQYF.

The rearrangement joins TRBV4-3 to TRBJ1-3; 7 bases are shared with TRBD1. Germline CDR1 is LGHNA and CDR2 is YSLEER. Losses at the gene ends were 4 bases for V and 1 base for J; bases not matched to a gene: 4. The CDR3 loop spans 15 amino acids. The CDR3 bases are TGCGCCAGCAGCCCCAAGACAGGGTCTGGAAACACCATATATTTT. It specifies CASSPKTGSGNTIYF.

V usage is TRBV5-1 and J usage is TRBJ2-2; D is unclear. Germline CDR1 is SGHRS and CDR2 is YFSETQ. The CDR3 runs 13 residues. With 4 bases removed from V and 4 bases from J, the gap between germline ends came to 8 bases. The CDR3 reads CASSGPTTGELFF. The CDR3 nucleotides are TGCGCCAGCAGCGGGCCGACCACCGGGGAGCTGTTTTTT.

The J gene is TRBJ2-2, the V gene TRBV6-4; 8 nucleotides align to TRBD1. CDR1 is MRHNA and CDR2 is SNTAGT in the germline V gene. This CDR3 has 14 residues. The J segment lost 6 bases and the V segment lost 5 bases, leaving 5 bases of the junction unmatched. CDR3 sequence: CASSFNRGSGELFF. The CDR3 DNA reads TGTGCCAGCAGTTTTAACAGGGGGTCCGGGGAGCTGTTTTTT.

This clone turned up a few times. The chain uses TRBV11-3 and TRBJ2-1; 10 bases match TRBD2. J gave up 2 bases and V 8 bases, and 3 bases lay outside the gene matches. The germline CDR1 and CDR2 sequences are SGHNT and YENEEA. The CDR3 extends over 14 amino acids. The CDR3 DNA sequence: TGTGCCAGCGGGACTAGCGCCGCCTACAATGAGCAGTTCTTC. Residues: CASGTSAAYNEQFF.